The 14 T cell receptor beta chains below were found in one sample sequenced in a study of technical replicates of blood from a handful of donors. The assay was immunoSEQ multiplex PCR, and TCRdb's table has in-frame clones only and misses some. The sample holds tens of thousands of clones; approximately 94% are singletons and the top ten take approximately 0.4%. What was sequenced was T cells isolated from PBMCs. The receptors shown here come from a human donor in good health.

This clone was seen just once. The chain couples TRBV7-9 to TRBJ2-5, with TRBD2 matching over 10 bases. The germline gives CDR1 SEHNR, CDR2 FQNEAQ (reference sequence). V dropped 1 base and J dropped 4; count of bases not matched to a gene: 0. The CDR3 is 14 residues long. The CDR3 here is CASSLGLAGETQYF. As DNA, the CDR3 is TGTGCCAGCAGCTTAGGACTAGCGGGAGAGACCCAGTACTTC.

The rearrangement uses TRBV27 and TRBJ2-7; D uncertain. Per germline, CDR1 MNHEY and CDR2 SMNVEV (reference sequence). V lost 2 bases, J lost 5 bases, and 16 bases lay in between. There are 15 residues in the CDR3. The CDR3 loop is CASSLLREVTNEQYF. In nucleotides, the CDR3 is TGTGCCAGCAGTTTACTTCGAGAGGTAACGAACGAGCAGTACTTC.

This chain uses TRBV14 with TRBJ2-3; the D gene is possibly TRBD2 (6 bases). The CDR3 is 17 amino acids. The ends were cut back, 4 bases at V and 1 base at J, with 18 bases in the middle. CDR1 is SGHDN and CDR2 is FVKESK in the germline V gene. The CDR3 DNA follows: TGTGCCAGCAGCCGCGACCGACTAGTGGTCGGCACAGATACGCAGTATTTT. As protein: CASSRDRLVVGTDTQYF.

The chain couples TRBV9 to TRBJ2-3; a weak D match, TRBD2 (6 bases). Germline V gives CDR1 SGDLS, CDR2 YYNGEE. The V end lost 3 bases, the J end lost 2 bases, and 22 bases lay between the germline ends. The CDR3 has 18 residues. DNA for the CDR3: TGTGCCAGCAGCGCTAGTCCAGCGGGTTTAGGGGACACAGATACGCAGTATTTT. Translated: CASSASPAGLGDTDTQYF.

The chain employs TRBV4-2 and TRBJ2-1, with 10 bases matching TRBD2. Trimming cost V 4 bases and J 4 bases; bases outside gene matches: 7. The length of the CDR3 is 16 residues. Germline-derived CDR1 and CDR2 are LGHNA and YNFKEQ. CDR3 amino acids: CASSPFLAGDYNEQFF. CDR3 in DNA: TGTGCCAGCAGCCCCTTTCTAGCGGGAGATTACAATGAGCAGTTCTTC.

This clone was picked up a small number of times. The identical CDR3 is also encoded by other nucleotide sequences in the sample. V and J are TRBV7-9 and TRBJ2-7; TRBD2 agrees at 7 bases. With V trimmed by 5 bases and J by 3 bases, 4 bases remained unmatched. Germline-derived CDR1 and CDR2 are SEHNR and FQNEAQ (reference sequence). The CDR3 extends over 13 amino acids. CDR3 DNA: TGTGCCAGCAGCCGACGGGAGGACTACGAGCAGTACTTC. This sequence encodes CASSRREDYEQYF.

The chain carries TRBV6-5 and TRBJ1-2, with a tentative D call TRBD1 (6 bases). Germline-derived CDR1 and CDR2 are MNHEY and SVGAGI. The CDR3 sequence is 16 residues long. V dropped 2 bases and J dropped 4 bases, with 17 bases sitting between them. The DNA for the CDR3 is TGTGCCAGCAGTTACGCACCCCAGGGGCGCGCCTATGGCTACACCTTC. Its translation is CASSYAPQGRAYGYTF.

CDR3 in amino acids: CASRGANQPQHF. CDR3 coding DNA: TGTGCCAGCAGGGGCGCCAATCAGCCCCAGCATTTT. The J gene is TRBJ1-5, the V gene TRBV6-5, with no clear D. CDR3 length equals 12 residues. Deletions cut 6 bases from V and 3 bases from J, with 6 bases between. Germline CDR1 and CDR2: MNHEY and SVGAGI.

The rearrangement links TRBV27 to TRBJ2-7; unclear D gene. The CDR3 is made up of 13 amino acids. Trimming shortened V by 2 bases and J by 0 bases, and 5 bases separated the two germline ends. Germline values: CDR1 MNHEY, CDR2 SMNVEV (reference sequence). CDR3 DNA sequence: TGTGCCAGCAGTTTACTTAGCTCCTACGAGCAGTACTTC. It yields the protein CASSLLSSYEQYF.

The chain uses TRBV5-3 and TRBJ2-1; possibly TRBD2 for D (6 bases). Being an ORF, TRBV5-3 has a function that is uncertain. This CDR3 has 14 amino acids. V lost 8 bases and J lost 4, with 16 bases in between. DNA of the CDR3: TGTGCCAGCAGGGACTCCAACGGATACAATGAGCAGTTCTTC. Amino acid sequence: CASRDSNGYNEQFF.

This chain uses TRBV6-5 with TRBJ2-7, with D maybe TRBD1 (6 bases). This CDR3 has 15 residues. Germline values: CDR1 MNHEY, CDR2 SVGAGI. V was cut by 6 bases and J by 1 base, with 16 bases left in between. Here the CDR3 reads CASSQNPTGSYEQYF. In DNA, the CDR3 is TGTGCCAGCAGCCAAAACCCCACAGGGTCCTACGAGCAGTACTTC.

The chain has TRBV2 and TRBJ2-2, with TRBD2 matching over 7 bases. The CDR3 spans 13 residues. After removal of 8 bases from V and 7 bases from J, the junction contained 7 bases not matched to a gene. CDR1 SNHLY and CDR2 FYNNEI come from the germline V gene. The CDR3, as DNA: TGTGCCAGCGCCGGGACTAAAAACGGGGAGCTGTTTTTT. It translates to CASAGTKNGELFF.

V usage is TRBV19 and J usage is TRBJ1-1; no clear D gene. The CDR3 consists of 11 residues. V lost 9 bases to trimming and J lost 6 bases, with 11 bases between them. Germline lookup yields CDR1 LNHDA and CDR2 SQIVND (reference sequence). CDR3 loop: CASRYGAEAFF. The DNA of the CDR3 is TGTGCCAGCCGGTATGGAGCTGAAGCTTTCTTT.

This chain links TRBV6-6 with TRBJ2-7; 10 bases match TRBD2. The CDR3 is 15 amino acids. J lost 4 bases, V lost 3 bases, and 6 bases had no gene match. Germline V gives CDR1 MNHNY, CDR2 SVGAGI (reference sequence). The CDR3 sequence: CASSYSSGSTYEQYF. The CDR3 DNA reads TGTGCCAGCAGTTATTCTAGCGGGAGTACGTACGAGCAGTACTTC.